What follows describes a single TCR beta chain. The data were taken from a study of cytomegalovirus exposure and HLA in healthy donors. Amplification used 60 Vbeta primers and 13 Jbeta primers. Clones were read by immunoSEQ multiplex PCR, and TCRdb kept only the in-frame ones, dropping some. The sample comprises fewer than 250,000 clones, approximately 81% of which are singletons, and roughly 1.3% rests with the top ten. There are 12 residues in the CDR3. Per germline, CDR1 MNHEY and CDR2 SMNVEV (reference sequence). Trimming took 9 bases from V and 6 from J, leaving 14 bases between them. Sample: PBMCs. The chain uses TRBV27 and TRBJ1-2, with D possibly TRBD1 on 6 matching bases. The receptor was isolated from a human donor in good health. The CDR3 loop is CASKQGMDGYTF. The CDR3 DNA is TGTGCCAGTAAGCAGGGGATGGATGGCTACACCTTC.